This TCR beta chain was documented in a study of T-cell memory formation after mild COVID-19. This clonotype was seen ten or more times. TCRdb fed the 5' RACE reads into MiXCR, producing one record per CDR3 protein. The data show under 450,000 distinct CDR3 sequences, about an eighth seen once. Trimming cost V 6 bases and J 5 bases, with 13 bases left between them. Germline V gives CDR1 MDHEN, CDR2 SYDVKM. The CDR3 loop spans 13 amino acids. Sequencing was performed on PBMCs or a T cell subset sorted from them (not recorded which). V and J are TRBV28 and TRBJ2-5, with a weak D call TRBD2 (6 bases). This sequence originates from a man between 18 and 29 years old who had mild COVID-19 (a few samples of this study predate the infection). Cell type and time point are not known. CDR3 protein: CASRWRGPETQYF. The CDR3 DNA is TGTGCCAGCAGGTGGAGGGGCCCGGAGACCCAGTACTTC.